Listed below are T cell receptor beta chains from one sample, sequenced in a study of T-cell reconstitution after alpha-beta-depleted transplantation in children. TCRdb re-called the PCR reads through MiXCR, storing one row per CDR3 protein. Of hundreds of thousands of distinct CDR3 sequences listed, under 9.5% are singletons. The sequencing used PBMCs, mostly from graft donor cells, collected 180 days after TCRalphabeta/CD19-depleted stem cell transplant. The receptors derive from a male patient younger than 18 who had a stem cell transplant for acute lymphoblastic leukemia, so the T cells may come from the graft donor. Each CDR3 is given with its conserved first and last residue. Fields, in order: clone size, CDR3 length, J gene, V gene, D gene, CDR3 protein, CDR3 DNA. The D gene is left open where the match is weak. Size values are once, few and many counts, or a class for expanded clones, and some rows have none.

clone size: many; CDR3 length: 15; J gene: TRBJ1-2; V gene: TRBV5-1; D gene: -; CDR3 protein: CASSLLGAANYGYTF; CDR3 DNA: TGCGCCAGCAGCTTATTGGGGGCAGCTAACTATGGCTACACCTTC
clone size: few; CDR3 length: 14; J gene: TRBJ1-1; V gene: TRBV2; D gene: TRBD1; CDR3 protein: CAIVQGATNTEAFF; CDR3 DNA: TGTGCCATTGTCCAGGGGGCCACGAACACTGAAGCTTTCTTT
clone size: -; CDR3 length: 15; J gene: TRBJ1-4; V gene: TRBV5-4; D gene: -; CDR3 protein: CASSIRTATNEKLFF; CDR3 DNA: TGTGCCAGCAGCATAAGGACGGCAACTAATGAAAAACTGTTTTTT
clone size: many; CDR3 length: 16; J gene: TRBJ1-5; V gene: TRBV15; D gene: -; CDR3 protein: CATSRGVRGSLIPQHF; CDR3 DNA: TGTGCCACCAGCAGAGGGGTCCGAGGGTCCTTGATTCCCCAGCATTTT
clone size: -; CDR3 length: 15; J gene: TRBJ2-3; V gene: TRBV6-2/TRBV6-3; D gene: TRBD2; CDR3 protein: CASSYIGGAADTQYF; CDR3 DNA: TGTGCCAGCAGTTACATCGGGGGGGCCGCAGATACGCAGTATTTT
clone size: many; CDR3 length: 16; J gene: TRBJ1-3; V gene: TRBV7-6; D gene: TRBD1; CDR3 protein: CASSSSATGRVDTIYF; CDR3 DNA: TGTGCCAGCAGCTCAAGCGCGACAGGGAGGGTGGACACCATATATTTT
clone size: many; CDR3 length: 14; J gene: TRBJ1-2; V gene: TRBV27; D gene: -; CDR3 protein: CASSLKTGRYGYTF; CDR3 DNA: TGTGCCAGCAGTTTAAAAACAGGGCGCTATGGCTACACCTTC
clone size: many; CDR3 length: 16; J gene: TRBJ2-1; V gene: TRBV29-1; D gene: TRBD1; CDR3 protein: CSVPGTAPFYTGEQFF; CDR3 DNA: TGCAGCGTTCCTGGGACAGCACCCTTCTACACGGGTGAGCAGTTCTTC
clone size: many; CDR3 length: 16; J gene: TRBJ1-3; V gene: TRBV2; D gene: -; CDR3 protein: CASSEKTGRGGNTIYF; CDR3 DNA: TGTGCCAGCAGTGAGAAGACAGGACGCGGTGGAAACACCATATATTTT
clone size: -; CDR3 length: 12; J gene: TRBJ2-5; V gene: TRBV11-2; D gene: -; CDR3 protein: CASNLTPETQYF; CDR3 DNA: TGTGCCAGCAACTTGACCCCTGAGACCCAGTACTTC